Each of the 26 T cell receptor beta chains below was sequenced from the same sample in a study of response to subunit inactivated influenza vaccine (dated by TCRdb to 2016 to 2019). Receptor amplification or capture employed RT-PCR. TCRdb records Illumina HiSeq 2500 as the sequencer. The raw public data were reprocessed by TCRdb itself: fastp quality trimming at Q25, MiXCR clonotype calling, in-frame beta chains only. Entries are consolidated by CDR3 protein sequence, retaining the most common genes and DNA. The sample contains fewer than 350,000 distinct CDR3 sequences, around a fifth of them found a single time. The top ten hold approximately 10% of the sample. The sample consisted of PBMCs from blood, taken approximately 22 months after vaccination. The receptors were sampled from a man between 50 and 75 years old who received an inactivated influenza vaccine. Donor details come from another sample of the same person, matched by shared clones.

Only a few counts were recorded for this clonotype. The V call is TRBV11-3, the J call TRBJ2-5; D remains ambiguous. CDR3 length equals 13 residues. From germline, CDR1 is SGHNT and CDR2 YENEEA. Trimming pared 5 bases from V and 4 bases from J, leaving 11 bases between. This chain's CDR3 is CASSPAASETQYF. CDR3 coding DNA: TGTGCCAGCAGCCCAGCTGCCTCAGAGACCCAGTACTTC.

V gene TRBV20-1 combines with J gene TRBJ1-1; TRBD1 might be the D (6 bases). V was pared by 5 bases and J by 1 base, with 14 bases between. The germline CDR1 and CDR2 sequences are DFQATT and SNEGSKA (reference sequence). CDR3 length equals 14 residues. CDR3 loop: CSAVRDNKNTEAFF. The CDR3 coding sequence is TGCAGTGCTGTCAGGGACAACAAGAACACTGAAGCTTTCTTT.

This clonotype turned up a few times. This chain links TRBV5-1 with TRBJ2-5; D is undetermined. Germline V gene sequence: CDR1 SGHRS, CDR2 YFSETQ. V lost 8 bases and J 1 base, leaving 12 bases between the germline ends. This CDR3 contains 13 residues. The CDR3: CASATPPQETQYF. The CDR3, as DNA: TGCGCCAGTGCCACCCCGCCCCAAGAGACCCAGTACTTC.

This clonotype has a count of ten or more. This chain joins TRBV3-1 and TRBJ1-6; 7 nucleotides agree with TRBD1. Germline values: CDR1 LGHDT, CDR2 YNNKEL (reference sequence). The J segment lost 10 bases and the V segment lost 3 bases, leaving 12 bases of the junction unmatched. CDR3 size: 16 residues. The CDR3 is CASSHASGGRGSPLHF. The CDR3 coding sequence is TGTGCCAGCAGCCATGCATCAGGGGGACGGGGATCACCCCTCCACTTT.

The chain couples TRBV27 to TRBJ1-2; D might be TRBD1 (6 bases). V was shortened by 5 bases and J by 2 bases, with 12 bases between the two germline ends. The CDR3 covers 14 residues. The germline gives CDR1 MNHEY, CDR2 SMNVEV (reference sequence). The CDR3 region is CASSNGQRNYGYTF. CDR3 DNA sequence: TGTGCCAGCAGTAACGGACAGAGAAACTATGGCTACACCTTC.

The V call is TRBV10-3, the J call TRBJ2-7; 8 positions match TRBD1. V trimming: 4 bases; J trimming: 3 bases; junction bases outside the gene matches: 2. The CDR3 has 13 residues. Germline CDR1 is ENHRY and CDR2 is SYGVKD. CDR3 sequence (DNA): TGTGCCATCAGTGCAGGGGGCGGCTACGAGCAGTACTTC. Amino acid sequence: CAISAGGGYEQYF.

The chain has TRBV28 and TRBJ2-1; D gene unclear. Trimming removed 5 bases at V and 4 bases at J, with 9 bases between. This CDR3 has 13 amino acids. Germline V lookup: CDR1 MDHEN, CDR2 SYDVKM. The CDR3 sequence is CASSADWYNEQFF. The CDR3 DNA is TGTGCCAGCAGTGCCGACTGGTACAATGAGCAGTTCTTC.

The chain joins TRBV6-1 to TRBJ1-5; TRBD1 agrees at 12 bases. CDR1 is MNHNS, CDR2 SASEGT, per germline. The CDR3 is 16 residues long. With V trimmed by 6 bases and J by 3 bases, 6 bases remained unmatched. CDR3 in amino acids: CASRQGTGGFNQPQHF. CDR3 nucleotide sequence: TGTGCCAGCAGACAAGGGACAGGGGGCTTCAATCAGCCCCAGCATTTT.

This clonotype came up a few times. The chain has TRBV12-3 or TRBV12-4 and TRBJ2-1; TRBD2 might be the D (6 bases). The CDR3 loop spans 13 amino acids. With 6 bases removed from V and 5 bases from J, the gap between germline ends came to 11 bases. CDR3 coding DNA: TGTGCCAGCAGGGGAGGACACAACAATGAGCAGTTCTTC. It yields the protein CASRGGHNNEQFF.

J is TRBJ1-5 and V is TRBV4-1; 7 positions match TRBD1. The J segment lost 4 bases and the V segment lost 0 bases, leaving 9 bases of the junction unmatched. This CDR3 contains 17 residues. Germline lookup yields CDR1 MGHRA and CDR2 YSYEKL. CDR3 coding DNA: TGCGCCAGCAGCCAAGACCACCACAGGGGACCAAATCAGCCCCAGCATTTT. Amino acid sequence: CASSQDHHRGPNQPQHF.

There are a few counts of this clonotype. This chain connects TRBV2 to TRBJ1-2; D is ambiguous. CDR1 is SNHLY, CDR2 FYNNEI, per germline. The V end lost 10 bases, the J end lost 4 bases, and 13 bases lay between the germline ends. This CDR3 is built from 12 residues. CDR3: CAISRTGYGYTF. As DNA, the CDR3 is TGTGCCATCTCCCGGACCGGCTATGGCTACACCTTC.

V and J are TRBV20-1 and TRBJ1-5; unclear D gene. Germline V gene data show CDR1 as DFQATT and CDR2 as SNEGSKA (reference sequence). This CDR3 contains 12 residues. The ends were cut back, 2 bases at V and 1 base at J, with 3 bases in the middle. The CDR3 bases are TGCAGTGCTAGACACAGCAATCAGCCCCAGCATTTT. Residues: CSARHSNQPQHF.

In this sample, this clonotype turned up many times. V and J are TRBV28 and TRBJ1-1, with D possibly being TRBD1 (6 bases). The CDR3 spans 13 residues. V was clipped by 11 bases and J by 1 base, with 14 bases between them. Germline CDR1 and CDR2: MDHEN and SYDVKM. CDR3 bases: TGTGCCGGGACACAGGGACCGAACACTGAAGCTTTCTTT. Its protein is CAGTQGPNTEAFF.

The rearrangement links TRBV9 to TRBJ2-5, with a tentative D call TRBD2 (7 bases). This CDR3 spans 14 amino acids. The V end was cut by 4 bases, the J end by 7 bases, with 17 bases between. Germline CDR1 is SGDLS and CDR2 is YYNGEE. CDR3 bases: TGTGCCAGCAGCCCGGGGGGCAGGGGTGTGACCCAGTACTTC. Translated, it gives CASSPGGRGVTQYF. The entire variable domain, with the rest obtained from reference TRBV9 and TRBJ2-5, is as follows: DSGVTQTPKHLITATGQRVTLRCSPRSGDLSVYWYQQSLDQGLQFLIQYYNGEERAKGNILERFSAQQFPDLHSELNLSSLELGDSALYFCASSPGGRGVTQYFGPGTRLLVL.

This clonotype came up a few times. V and J are TRBV5-6 and TRBJ2-2; no firm D call. Per germline, CDR1 SGHDT and CDR2 YYEEEE. This CDR3 contains 16 residues. V was trimmed by 0 bases and J by 3 bases, leaving 12 bases between them. CDR3 DNA sequence: TGTGCCAGCAGCTTGGCCACCAGTCAGGACACCGGGGAGCTGTTTTTT. Its translation: CASSLATSQDTGELFF.

The chain has TRBV29-1 and TRBJ2-1, with no clear D. V was cut by 3 bases and J by 5 bases, with 8 bases left in between. The CDR3 contains 12 residues. CDR1 SQVTM and CDR2 ANQGSEA come from the germline V gene. The CDR3 DNA follows: TGCAGCGTTGACGGGCGGCACAATGAGCAGTTCTTC. Translation: CSVDGRHNEQFF.

The V call is TRBV5-1, the J call TRBJ2-1, with 10 bases aligning to TRBD2. The CDR3 covers 19 residues. V was clipped by 4 bases and J by 3 bases; unmatched bases: 16. Germline V gene data show CDR1 as SGHRS and CDR2 as YFSETQ. In nucleotides, the CDR3 is TGCGCCAGCAGCATCGCGAGGACTAGCGGTCACCGAGTCTACAATGAGCAGTTCTTC. It encodes CASSIARTSGHRVYNEQFF.

This clonotype turned up a few times. The CDR3 sequence: CSVESLAGSYEQYF. In DNA form, the CDR3 reads TGCAGCGTTGAAAGCCTAGCGGGAAGTTACGAGCAGTACTTC. The rearrangement links TRBV29-1 to TRBJ2-7, with 9 bases matching TRBD2. The V gene's germline CDR1 is SQVTM and CDR2 ANQGSEA. This CDR3 has 14 amino acids. Losses at the gene ends were 2 bases for V and 4 bases for J; bases not matched to a gene: 6.

The chain uses TRBV7-2 and TRBJ2-1; TRBD2 agrees at 11 bases. CDR3 length: 16 amino acids. Trimming cost V 1 base and J 5 bases; bases outside gene matches: 4. Germline CDR1 reads SGHTA; CDR2 reads FQGNSA. CDR3 DNA sequence: TGTGCCAGCAGCTTAGGCCTAGCGGGGGGCAACAATGAGCAGTTCTTC. Translated: CASSLGLAGGNNEQFF.

This chain links TRBV10-2 with TRBJ2-3; D possibly uses TRBD1 or TRBD2 (6 bases each). Trimming removed 6 bases at V and 3 bases at J, with 19 bases between. Per the germline V gene, CDR1 is WSHSY and CDR2 is SAAADI. The CDR3 is 16 residues long. The CDR3 is CASRGGQGRVTDTQYF. CDR3 bases: TGCGCCAGCAGGGGGGGTCAGGGGCGCGTGACAGATACGCAGTATTTT.

This chain joins TRBV20-1 and TRBJ2-1, with 12 bases that match TRBD2. This CDR3 contains 17 residues. With V trimmed by 0 bases and J by 9 bases, 12 bases remained unmatched. Per germline, CDR1 DFQATT and CDR2 SNEGSKA (reference sequence). This CDR3 reads CSARDHKLAGGPGEQFF. CDR3 bases: TGCAGTGCTAGAGATCATAAGCTAGCGGGGGGGCCTGGTGAGCAGTTCTTC.

The table lists this clonotype with a few counts. This chain joins TRBV7-9 and TRBJ1-2; possible D gene TRBD1, 5 bases. The germline V and J ends were trimmed by 2 bases and 4 bases, with 17 bases remaining between them. The CDR3 covers 16 residues. Germline V gene sequence: CDR1 SEHNR, CDR2 FQNEAQ (reference sequence). Written as DNA, the CDR3 is TGTGCCAGCAGCTTAAGTGAGGAACAGGCTACCTATGGCTACACCTTC. Translation: CASSLSEEQATYGYTF. The entire variable domain, with the rest obtained from reference TRBV7-9 and TRBJ1-2, is as follows: DTGVSQNPRHKITKRGQNVTFRCDPISEHNRLYWYRQTLGQGPEFLTYFQNEAQLEKSRLLSDRFSAERPKGSFSTLEIQRTEQGDSAMYLCASSLSEEQATYGYTFGSGTRLTVV.

The gene calls are TRBV20-1 and TRBJ2-5, with unresolved D. Trimming left V 0 bases short and J 2 bases short, with 10 bases between. CDR1 is DFQATT and CDR2 is SNEGSKA in the germline V gene (reference sequence). This CDR3 comprises 14 residues. The CDR3 nucleotides are TGCAGTGCTAGAGATCCCATTGGTCAAGAGACCCAGTACTTC. Residues: CSARDPIGQETQYF.

The V gene is TRBV28, the J gene TRBJ2-3; possible D gene TRBD1, 7 bases. Trimming took 6 bases from V and 7 from J, leaving 20 bases between them. The CDR3 spans 15 residues. In germline, CDR1 is MDHEN, CDR2 SYDVKM. The CDR3 nucleotides are TGTGCCAGCAGCCCAGGGGGGCGCGGCCTCTATACGCAGTATTTT. This encodes CASSPGGRGLYTQYF.

This clonotype has only a few counts. The chain is built from TRBV12-3 or TRBV12-4 and TRBJ2-7; maybe TRBD2 (7 bases). Trimming removed 3 bases from V and 2 bases from J, with 14 bases in between. The length of the CDR3 is 15 residues. DNA of the CDR3: TGTGCCAGCAGTTTCAGGGCGGGGGCCGCCTACGAGCAGTACTTC. This gives the protein CASSFRAGAAYEQYF.

This clonotype showed up just a few times. CDR3 sequence: CASRASGGPYNEQFF. CDR3 coding DNA: TGTGCCAGCAGGGCTAGCGGGGGGCCCTACAATGAGCAGTTCTTC. The chain combines TRBV9 with TRBJ2-1; 11 positions match TRBD2. Looked up from germline, CDR1 is SGDLS and CDR2 is YYNGEE. J was trimmed by 2 bases and V by 5 bases; bases with no gene match: 3. The CDR3 consists of 15 residues. The complete variable domain, with remaining parts taken from reference TRBV9 and TRBJ2-1, reads DSGVTQTPKHLITATGQRVTLRCSPRSGDLSVYWYQQSLDQGLQFLIQYYNGEERAKGNILERFSAQQFPDLHSELNLSSLELGDSALYFCASRASGGPYNEQFFGPGTRLTVL.